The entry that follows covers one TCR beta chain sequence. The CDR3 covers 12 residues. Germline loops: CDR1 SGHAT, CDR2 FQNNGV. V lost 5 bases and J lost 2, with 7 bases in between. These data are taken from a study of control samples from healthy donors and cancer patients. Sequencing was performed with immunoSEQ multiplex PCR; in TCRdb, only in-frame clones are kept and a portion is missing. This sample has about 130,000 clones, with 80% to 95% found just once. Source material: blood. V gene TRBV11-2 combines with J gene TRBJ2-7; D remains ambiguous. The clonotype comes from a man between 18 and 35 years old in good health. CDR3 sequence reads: CASSPHPYEQYF. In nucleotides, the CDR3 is TGTGCCAGCAGCCCCCATCCCTACGAGCAGTACTTC.